This T cell receptor (beta chain) was sequenced for a study of cytomegalovirus exposure and HLA in healthy donors. The PCR made use of 60 Vbeta and 13 Jbeta primers. Produced via immunoSEQ multiplex PCR; TCRdb's table is partial and in-frame only. The data contain fewer than 200,000 clones, over 70% of them singletons. V lost 6 bases to trimming and J lost 7 bases; unmatched junction nucleotides: 10. CDR1 is MNHNS and CDR2 is SASEGT in the germline V gene. The CDR3 spans 15 residues. Sequenced: PBMCs. The chain uses TRBV6-1 and TRBJ1-5; 9 bases fit TRBD1. The TCR originated in a male donor in good health and CMV-seropositive. CDR3 bases: TGTGCCAGCAGCGTAGACAGGGGGAGGAACCAGCCCCAGCATTTT. It codes for CASSVDRGRNQPQHF.